A single sample gave rise to the 16 T cell receptor beta chains below, sequenced in a study of STAT5B mutations in CD4+ large granular lymphocyte leukemia. Sequenced by immunoSEQ multiplex PCR; TCRdb stores in-frame clones only, minus some. The table has around 47,000 clones, 80% to 85% seen once. Sequencing used CD4+ T cells from blood buffy coats. The receptor source for this set is a human donor in good health.

The chain recombines TRBV12-5 with TRBJ1-4; D is unclear. CDR3 length: 19 residues. The V gene's germline CDR1 is LGHNT and CDR2 FRNRAP. The V end lost 2 bases, the J end lost 3 bases, and 22 bases lay between the germline ends. The CDR3 spells CASGLSRSAQTGANEKLFF. CDR3 nucleotides: TGTGCTAGTGGTTTGTCCCGGTCAGCCCAAACGGGAGCTAATGAAAAACTGTTTTTT.

The chain employs TRBV6-5 and TRBJ2-1, with D possibly TRBD2 on 6 matching bases. Germline-derived CDR1 and CDR2 are MNHEY and SVGAGI. V gave up 5 bases and J gave up 7 bases, with 18 bases separating them. The CDR3 has 15 residues. The CDR3 nucleotides read TGTGCCAGCAGTCCACAAGTTTGGGGGGTAAATGAGCAGTTCTTC. This encodes CASSPQVWGVNEQFF.

The chain links TRBV28 to TRBJ1-1, with TRBD1 matching 12 bases. CDR3 length: 17 residues. After removal of 6 bases from V and 1 base from J, the junction contained 9 bases not matched to a gene. Germline V gives CDR1 MDHEN, CDR2 SYDVKM. The CDR3 is CASRLTTGQGANTEAFF. Written as DNA, the CDR3 is TGTGCCAGCAGGTTAACCACGGGACAGGGGGCGAACACTGAAGCTTTCTTT.

The rearrangement uses TRBV29-1 and TRBJ2-7; TRBD1 aligns across 8 bases. The CDR3 runs 13 residues. V was clipped by 0 bases and J by 5 bases; unmatched bases: 3. CDR1 SQVTM and CDR2 ANQGSEA come from the germline V gene. The CDR3 loop reads CSVEEDREHEQYF. Here the CDR3 DNA reads TGCAGCGTTGAAGAGGACAGGGAGCACGAGCAGTACTTC.

This chain uses TRBV9 with TRBJ2-7; TRBD2 agrees at 11 bases. Germline V lookup: CDR1 SGDLS, CDR2 YYNGEE. This CDR3 comprises 15 residues. With V trimmed by 7 bases and J by 7 bases, 13 bases remained unmatched. Here the CDR3 reads CASGGLAALLREQYF. The CDR3, as DNA: TGTGCCAGCGGGGGACTAGCGGCCCTTCTCCGGGAGCAGTACTTC.

V gene TRBV30 combines with J gene TRBJ2-1; 8 bases agree with TRBD1. Germline V CDR1 and CDR2: GTSNPN, SVGIG (reference sequence). Trimming cost V 2 bases and J 7 bases; bases outside gene matches: 10. This CDR3 comprises 15 residues. In DNA form, the CDR3 reads TGTGCCTGGAGTCGGCAGCGGACAGGGCAAAATGAGCAGTTCTTC. Its protein product is CAWSRQRTGQNEQFF.

This sequence joins TRBV30 and TRBJ2-7; 7 bases align to TRBD1. V shed 7 bases, J shed 7 bases, and the junction held 19 bases outside the gene matches. This CDR3 contains 15 residues. Germline V CDR1 and CDR2: GTSNPN, SVGIG (reference sequence). This chain's CDR3 is CAFRRLGQAPREQYF. The CDR3 nucleotides are TGTGCCTTTCGGAGGTTAGGACAGGCCCCCAGAGAGCAGTACTTC.

The rearrangement uses TRBV5-1 and TRBJ1-2, with a tentative D call TRBD1 (5 bases). Germline CDR1 reads SGHRS; CDR2 reads YFSETQ. V was clipped by 0 bases and J by 3 bases, with 15 bases between them. The CDR3 has 16 residues. CDR3 sequence reads: CASSLAPSRGDYGYTF. CDR3 coding DNA: TGCGCCAGCAGCTTGGCCCCAAGTCGGGGGGACTATGGCTACACCTTC.

This rearrangement joins TRBV30 to TRBJ1-1; 7 bases line up with TRBD1. The CDR3 covers 14 residues. Germline V CDR1 and CDR2: GTSNPN, SVGIG (reference sequence). V gave up 3 bases and J gave up 4 bases; unmatched junction bases: 8. The CDR3: CAWRDPGQSTEAFF. The CDR3 nucleotides read TGTGCCTGGAGGGACCCGGGACAGTCCACTGAAGCTTTCTTT.

This chain joins TRBV18 and TRBJ2-1, with TRBD2 matching 10 bases. Trimming at V came to 2 bases and at J to 6 bases, leaving 1 base not matched to a gene. This CDR3 spans 14 amino acids. CDR1 and CDR2 (germline): KGHSH, LQKENI. DNA for the CDR3: TGTGCCAGCTCACCAAGCGGGAGGGCCAATGAGCAGTTCTTC. It codes for CASSPSGRANEQFF.

The genes are TRBV9 and TRBJ2-5; 8 bases line up with TRBD1. V lost 3 bases, J lost 5 bases, and 9 bases stayed unmatched. CDR3 size: 15 residues. The germline CDR1 and CDR2 sequences are SGDLS and YYNGEE. CDR3 sequence (DNA): TGTGCCAGCAGCGCTTTCAGGGGGCAGGGGGAGACCCAGTACTTC. Encoded protein: CASSAFRGQGETQYF.

Only one count was recorded for this clone. V gene TRBV2 combines with J gene TRBJ2-5; 10 bases fit TRBD1. This CDR3 region has 16 residues. Losses at the gene ends were 4 bases for V and 3 bases for J; bases not matched to a gene: 8. The germline gives CDR1 SNHLY, CDR2 FYNNEI. The CDR3 protein is CASSALGQGGKETQYF. CDR3 nucleotide sequence: TGTGCCAGCAGTGCTTTAGGACAGGGGGGGAAAGAGACCCAGTACTTC.

The chain couples TRBV12-5 to TRBJ2-1; TRBD2 matches at 9 bases. This CDR3 comprises 15 residues. J lost 4 bases, V lost 0 bases, and 1 base had no gene match. Germline V lookup: CDR1 LGHNT, CDR2 FRNRAP. The CDR3 DNA follows: TGTGCTAGTGGTTTGGTCAGCGGGGGGTACAATGAGCAGTTCTTC. Protein product: CASGLVSGGYNEQFF.

The V gene is TRBV11-2, the J gene TRBJ1-3; TRBD1 is a possible D gene (5 bases). There are 15 residues in the CDR3. Germline CDR1 is SGHAT and CDR2 is FQNNGV. Trimming took 5 bases from V and 0 from J, leaving 11 bases between them. DNA of the CDR3: TGTGCCAGCAGCCGCCAGGGCATCTCTGGAAACACCATATATTTT. Its protein is CASSRQGISGNTIYF.

This clone was recorded a few times. This chain uses TRBV19 with TRBJ1-2, with TRBD1 identical over 7 bases. This CDR3 contains 17 residues. V lost 4 bases, J lost 4 bases, and 15 bases stayed unmatched. Germline CDR1 reads LNHDA; CDR2 reads SQIVND (reference sequence). CDR3 nucleotides: TGTGCCAGTAGTAAGGGGGACAGCCCCAAACCGATCTATGGCTACACCTTC. Its protein is CASSKGDSPKPIYGYTF. The whole variable domain, remainder taken from reference TRBV19 and TRBJ1-2, is DGGITQSPKYLFRKEGQNVTLSCEQNLNHDAMYWYRQDPGQGLRLIYYSQIVNDFQKGDIAEGYSVSREKKESFPLTVTSAQKNPTAFYLCASSKGDSPKPIYGYTFGSGTRLTVV.

The genes are TRBV28 and TRBJ1-5; possibly TRBD1 for D (5 bases). V dropped 2 bases and J dropped 2 bases, with 10 bases sitting between them. CDR1 is MDHEN, CDR2 SYDVKM, per germline. The CDR3 consists of 15 residues. CDR3: CASSLQGGGNQPQHF. CDR3 DNA sequence: TGTGCCAGCAGTTTACAGGGAGGTGGCAATCAGCCCCAGCATTTT.